The 29 T cell receptor beta chains presented below share a single source sample, sequenced in a study of shared clonotypes between healthy human individuals. This table comes from immunoSEQ multiplex PCR, and its TCRdb copy is limited to in-frame clones, with some not included. The sample holds around 2.5 million clones, 80% to 95% seen once. Sequencing was performed on naive CD4+ T cells from PBMCs. Described subset: CD45RA+ positively selected. The receptor source for this set is a man aged 18 to 29 in good health. Some clones in this sample may be carry-over from other donors' samples.

This clone was observed a few times. The chain links TRBV2 to TRBJ1-5; 7 nucleotides align to TRBD1. V gave up 6 bases and J gave up 5 bases; unmatched junction bases: 1. CDR1 SNHLY and CDR2 FYNNEI come from the germline V gene. CDR3 length: 12 amino acids. In DNA form, the CDR3 reads TGTGCCAGCAGCGACAGGGATCAGCCCCAGCATTTT. It specifies CASSDRDQPQHF.

V gene TRBV30 combines with J gene TRBJ1-2; D uncertain. Germline loops: CDR1 GTSNPN, CDR2 SVGIG (reference sequence). The CDR3 has 9 residues. CDR3 sequence: CVADRGYTF. In DNA form, the CDR3 reads TGTGTCGCCGACCGCGGCTACACCTTC.

As concerns this clone: Other nucleotide sequences in the sample specify the same CDR3. The rearrangement joins TRBV27 to TRBJ2-2; D call uncertain. The CDR3 consists of 11 residues. Germline loops: CDR1 MNHEY, CDR2 SMNVEV (reference sequence). Trimming left V 5 bases short and J 6 bases short, with 4 bases between. In DNA form, the CDR3 reads TGTGCCAGCAGTCGGTCCGGGGAGCTGTTTTTT. This encodes CASSRSGELFF.

Regarding this clone: This specimen includes other DNA sequences encoding the same CDR3. The CDR3 spells CASSTTDTQYF. CDR3 in DNA: TGTGCCAGCAGTACAACAGATACGCAGTATTTT. V usage is TRBV2 and J usage is TRBJ2-3; no reliable D call. The V and J ends lost 5 bases and 3 bases respectively, with 3 bases between them. Germline values: CDR1 SNHLY, CDR2 FYNNEI. This CDR3 is 11 amino acids long.

Worth noting for this clone: The same CDR3 arises from other DNA sequences in this sample as well. This chain connects TRBV9 to TRBJ1-4, with 7 bases that match TRBD1. The CDR3 length is 15 residues. From germline, CDR1 is SGDLS and CDR2 YYNGEE. Unmatched junction bases numbered 10, after V lost 4 bases and J lost 7 bases. Here the CDR3 reads CASSPRTGGGEKLFF. The CDR3 coding sequence is TGTGCCAGCAGCCCCCGGACAGGAGGAGGTGAAAAACTGTTTTTT.

This chain joins TRBV7-9 and TRBJ2-2; no clear D. CDR1 SEHNR and CDR2 FQNEAQ come from the germline V gene (reference sequence). This CDR3 is 16 amino acids long. Trimming took off 5 bases at V and 8 bases at J, with 21 bases between the two ends. The DNA for the CDR3 is TGTGCCAGCAGCATAACCAGATCACCAGGCGAGGGGGAGCTGTTTTTT. Its protein product is CASSITRSPGEGELFF.

V is TRBV7-2 and J is TRBJ2-7; the match to TRBD1 covers 9 bases. Trimming at V came to 5 bases and at J to 2 bases, leaving 10 bases not matched to a gene. This CDR3 comprises 16 residues. CDR1 and CDR2 (germline): SGHTA, FQGNSA. CDR3 sequence (DNA): TGTGCCAGCAGCAAGGACAGGGGCTCAGGGACCTACGAGCAGTACTTC. Translating it yields CASSKDRGSGTYEQYF. The variable domain in full, completed from reference TRBV7-2 and TRBJ2-7, reads GAGVSQSPSNKVTEKGKDVELRCDPISGHTALYWYRQSLGQGLEFLIYFQGNSAPDKSGLPSDRFSAERTGGSVSTLTIQRTQQEDSAVYLCASSKDRGSGTYEQYFGPGTRLTVT.

V is TRBV29-1 and J is TRBJ1-5; 12 bases match TRBD1. Losses at the gene ends were 6 bases for V and 1 base for J; bases not matched to a gene: 13. This CDR3 has 18 residues. Germline V gives CDR1 SQVTM, CDR2 ANQGSEA. The CDR3 loop is CSVMIGTGGVSSNQPQHF. The CDR3, as DNA: TGCAGCGTGATGATCGGGACAGGGGGCGTATCGAGCAATCAGCCCCAGCATTTT.

The chain employs TRBV5-6 and TRBJ2-3, with 9 bases that match TRBD2. The CDR3 runs to 16 residues. V trimming: 0 bases; J trimming: 6 bases; junction bases outside the gene matches: 8. Germline V gives CDR1 SGHDT, CDR2 YYEEEE. The CDR3 loop is CASSLVRGRVGDTQYF. The CDR3 DNA is TGTGCCAGCAGCTTGGTTCGCGGGAGGGTGGGGGATACGCAGTATTTT.

V usage is TRBV30 and J usage is TRBJ2-5; TRBD2 agrees at 9 bases. The CDR3 runs 15 residues. V lost 2 bases and J lost 5; bases outside the gene matches: 9. Germline CDR1 is GTSNPN and CDR2 is SVGIG (reference sequence). CDR3 nucleotide sequence: TGTGCCTGGAGTCGAGGCGGGAGGGTCGGTGAGACCCAGTACTTC. Residues: CAWSRGGRVGETQYF. Supplemented by reference TRBV30 and TRBJ2-5, the full variable domain reads SQTIHQWPATLVQPVGSPLSLECTVEGTSNPNLYWYRQAAGRGLQLLFYSVGIGQISSEVPQNLSASRPQDRQFILSSKKLLLSDSGFYLCAWSRGGRVGETQYFGPGTRLLVL.

As concerns this clone: Other DNA sequences in the sample encode the same CDR3. V is TRBV7-9 and J is TRBJ2-7; D is uncertain. CDR3 size: 12 residues. The germline V and J ends were trimmed by 1 base and 5 bases, with 6 bases remaining between them. The germline V gene encodes CDR1 SEHNR and CDR2 FQNEAQ (reference sequence). CDR3 sequence reads: CASSLDSDEQYF. CDR3 nucleotides: TGTGCCAGCAGCTTAGACAGCGACGAGCAGTACTTC.

The chain joins TRBV27 to TRBJ2-5, with TRBD1 matching 8 bases. V lost 3 bases to trimming and J lost 6 bases; unmatched junction nucleotides: 6. This CDR3 has 14 residues. Germline CDR1 is MNHEY and CDR2 is SMNVEV (reference sequence). CDR3 sequence reads: CASSLDRDRQTQYF. The CDR3 coding sequence is TGTGCCAGCAGTTTGGACAGGGACAGGCAGACCCAGTACTTC.

The chain joins TRBV29-1 to TRBJ1-4; D gene uncertain. CDR1 is SQVTM, CDR2 ANQGSEA, per germline. V was trimmed by 5 bases and J by 0 bases, leaving 10 bases between them. The CDR3 loop spans 14 amino acids. The CDR3 DNA is TGCAGCGTTCTGGACTCCACAACTAATGAAAAACTGTTTTTT. This sequence encodes CSVLDSTTNEKLFF.

The chain couples TRBV5-1 to TRBJ2-3; 8 bases align to TRBD2. The germline CDR1 and CDR2 sequences are SGHRS and YFSETQ. The CDR3 is 16 amino acids. V lost 0 bases, J lost 2 bases, and 5 bases stayed unmatched. The CDR3 DNA follows: TGCGCCAGCAGCTTGGACACTAGCGGACCCACAGATACGCAGTATTTT. Translation gives CASSLDTSGPTDTQYF.

The chain links TRBV10-3 to TRBJ2-7; D unresolved. V dropped 0 bases and J dropped 4 bases, with 4 bases sitting between them. The CDR3 runs 12 residues. Germline V gene data show CDR1 as ENHRY and CDR2 as SYGVKD. CDR3: CAISESMYEQYF. The CDR3, as DNA: TGTGCCATCAGTGAGTCAATGTACGAGCAGTACTTC.

The V call is TRBV19, the J call TRBJ1-4; D ambiguous. CDR1 and CDR2 (germline): LNHDA, SQIVND (reference sequence). The V end was cut by 3 bases, the J end by 0 bases, with 11 bases between. The CDR3 extends over 16 amino acids. CDR3 region: CASSMGQSATNEKLFF. DNA of the CDR3: TGTGCCAGTAGTATGGGCCAGTCTGCAACTAATGAAAAACTGTTTTTT. The whole variable domain, remainder taken from reference TRBV19 and TRBJ1-4, is DGGITQSPKYLFRKEGQNVTLSCEQNLNHDAMYWYRQDPGQGLRLIYYSQIVNDFQKGDIAEGYSVSREKKESFPLTVTSAQKNPTAFYLCASSMGQSATNEKLFFGSGTQLSVL.

The chain links TRBV7-2 to TRBJ2-7; TRBD2 matches at 11 bases. CDR3 length: 19 amino acids. Trimming removed 4 bases from V and 2 bases from J; junction bases left unmatched: 16. Germline lookup yields CDR1 SGHTA and CDR2 FQGNSA. The CDR3 here is CASSSPSGRPGLRTYEQYF. CDR3 nucleotide sequence: TGTGCCAGCAGCTCCCCTAGCGGGAGGCCGGGTTTAAGAACCTACGAGCAGTACTTC.

This clone showed up just once. This chain joins TRBV5-1 and TRBJ1-4; tentatively, D is TRBD1 (6 bases). The germline gives CDR1 SGHRS, CDR2 YFSETQ. This CDR3 region has 16 residues. Trimming cost V 5 bases and J 2 bases, with 16 bases left between them. The CDR3 nucleotides are TGCGCCAGCAGTCTCACAGGGAGGACTACTAATGAAAAACTGTTTTTT. Protein sequence: CASSLTGRTTNEKLFF.

Remarks on this clone: Other nucleotide sequences in the sample specify the same CDR3. The chain combines TRBV5-6 with TRBJ1-1; D remains ambiguous. V lost 3 bases, J lost 1 base, and 7 bases lay in between. Germline V gives CDR1 SGHDT, CDR2 YYEEEE. There are 13 residues in the CDR3. The CDR3 loop is CASSSTGNTEAFF. CDR3 in DNA: TGTGCCAGCAGCTCGACGGGGAACACTGAAGCTTTCTTT. Combining the CDR3 with reference TRBV5-6 and TRBJ1-1 gives the whole variable domain DAGVTQSPTHLIKTRGQQVTLRCSPKSGHDTVSWYQQALGQGPQFIFQYYEEEERQRGNFPDRFSGHQFPNYSSELNVNALLLGDSALYLCASSSTGNTEAFFGQGTRLTVV.

The J gene is TRBJ1-2, the V gene TRBV4-1; D unclear. This CDR3 has 14 residues. Germline lookup yields CDR1 MGHRA and CDR2 YSYEKL. Trimming cost V 1 base and J 4 bases, with 10 bases left between them. The CDR3 loop is CASSQGEGLYGYTF. CDR3 bases: TGCGCCAGCAGCCAAGGGGAAGGGCTCTATGGCTACACCTTC.

The J gene is TRBJ2-2, the V gene TRBV5-1; 9 bases are shared with TRBD1. CDR1 is SGHRS and CDR2 is YFSETQ in the germline V gene. J gave up 3 bases and V 9 bases, and 3 bases lay outside the gene matches. This CDR3 is built from 13 residues. CDR3 nucleotides: TGCGCCATCCGGGACAGGGACACCGGGGAGCTGTTTTTT. It codes for CAIRDRDTGELFF.

The gene calls are TRBV11-3 and TRBJ1-2; 10 bases are shared with TRBD1. V trimming: 4 bases; J trimming: 8 bases; junction bases outside the gene matches: 7. Germline V gene sequence: CDR1 SGHNT, CDR2 YENEEA. The CDR3 consists of 14 residues. CDR3 sequence reads: CASSSTGTGAGYTF. CDR3 sequence (DNA): TGTGCCAGCAGCTCGACCGGGACAGGGGCCGGCTACACCTTC.

The chain joins TRBV13 to TRBJ2-7, with 10 bases lining up with TRBD2. CDR1 PRHDT and CDR2 FYEKMQ come from the germline V gene (reference sequence). The CDR3 is 16 amino acids. Trimming removed 5 bases from V and 2 bases from J; junction bases left unmatched: 9. The CDR3 bases are TGTGCCAGCAGCCTCCACAGGACTAGCGGCCCCTACGAGCAGTACTTC. This codes for CASSLHRTSGPYEQYF.

The V gene is TRBV7-3, the J gene TRBJ2-2; D possibly uses TRBD1 or TRBD2 (5 bases each). CDR3 length: 16 amino acids. V was trimmed by 3 bases and J by 0 bases, leaving 11 bases between them. Germline-derived CDR1 and CDR2 are SGHTA and FQGTGA. The CDR3 DNA is TGTGCCAGCAGCTTGAAAGGGACCGCGAACACCGGGGAGCTGTTTTTT. It translates to CASSLKGTANTGELFF.

This sequence joins TRBV4-3 and TRBJ2-5; TRBD1 agrees at 7 bases. The end of the DNA aligns better with TRBJ2-7, so the J call may be wrong. The CDR3 is 14 amino acids. CDR1 is LGHNA, CDR2 YSLEER, per germline. The CDR3 loop reads CASTSNRDSSEQYF. DNA for the CDR3: TGCGCCAGCACATCGAACCGGGACAGCAGCGAGCAGTACTTC.

The CDR3 loop is CATSLLWREAYEQYF. Here the CDR3 DNA reads TGTGCCACCAGCCTCTTATGGCGGGAGGCCTACGAGCAGTACTTC. V and J are TRBV15 and TRBJ2-7; 8 positions match TRBD2. V trimming: 5 bases; J trimming: 2 bases; junction bases outside the gene matches: 8. Germline V lookup: CDR1 LNHNV, CDR2 YYDKDF (reference sequence). This CDR3 comprises 15 residues.

Note on this clone: This sample includes further DNA sequences coding for the same CDR3. The chain combines TRBV9 with TRBJ2-1, with a possible D match to TRBD2 (6 bases). Trimming took off 3 bases at V and 1 base at J, with 11 bases between the two ends. Germline-derived CDR1 and CDR2 are SGDLS and YYNGEE. The length of the CDR3 is 15 residues. The CDR3 DNA follows: TGTGCCAGCAGCGCCCCCGGGGGTTCCTACAATGAGCAGTTCTTC. It specifies CASSAPGGSYNEQFF.

The chain has TRBV5-4 and TRBJ1-4; a weak D match, TRBD1 (5 bases). Deletions cut 0 bases from V and 0 bases from J, with 12 bases between. CDR1 is SGHNT, CDR2 YYREEE, per germline (reference sequence). CDR3 length: 17 residues. CDR3 DNA sequence: TGTGCCAGCAGCTTGGGTGGGAGGGGCTCAACTAATGAAAAACTGTTTTTT. Its protein is CASSLGGRGSTNEKLFF.

This sequence joins TRBV2 and TRBJ1-2, with D possibly matching TRBD1 (5 bases). The CDR3 consists of 13 residues. Looked up from germline, CDR1 is SNHLY and CDR2 is FYNNEI. Trimming pared 4 bases from V and 2 bases from J, leaving 8 bases between. The CDR3 sequence is CASSVSGNYGYTF. CDR3 coding DNA: TGTGCCAGCAGTGTGTCAGGGAACTATGGCTACACCTTC.